The T cell receptor beta chain under discussion was sequenced for a study of blood T cell repertoires in COVID-19. Study background: The samples span acute and convalescent COVID-19 from the United States, Italy and Spain. The analysed material was cDNA or gDNA that came from T cells, B-cell-depleted T cells, or PBMCs.

The CDR3 sequence is 15 residues long. The V gene lost 1 base and the J gene lost 10 bases, with 16 bases spanning the gap. Looked up from germline, CDR1 is SGHTA and CDR2 is FQGNSA. In the original analysis: How many nucleated cells were present was estimated from reference gene primer amplification. TCRdb's copy holds only in-frame clones and misses some; the assay was immunoSEQ multiplex PCR. The V and J calls and clone size are taken from that table; D and trimming were inferred from the DNA. This sample has around 37,000 clones, with roughly nine tenths found just once. This clonotype was sampled from a man aged 45 to 65 with active or convalescent COVID-19. Material for sequencing was peripheral blood. The rearrangement links TRBV7-2 to TRBJ1-4, with D possibly matching TRBD1 (6 bases). CDR3: CASSLVVSGAVKLFF. The CDR3 nucleotides are TGTGCCAGCAGCTTAGTAGTTTCAGGGGCTGTAAAACTGTTTTTT.